These 28 T cell receptor beta chains were all obtained from the same sample, sequenced in a study of cytomegalovirus exposure and HLA in healthy donors. Both 60 Vbeta primers and 13 Jbeta primers went into the PCR. Profiled with immunoSEQ multiplex PCR; TCRdb holds only in-frame clones, not every one. Of about 130,000 clones listed, roughly 18% are singletons. Source material: PBMCs. These receptors were obtained from a female donor in good health and CMV-seropositive.

The sample holds a few counts of this clone. The chain links TRBV29-1 to TRBJ1-2, with 9 bases identical to TRBD1. The V and J ends lost 5 bases and 2 bases, in that order; junction bases with no gene match: 3. CDR1 is SQVTM and CDR2 is ANQGSEA in the germline V gene. The CDR3 consists of 13 residues. The CDR3 nucleotides read TGCAGCGTTCGGACAGGGGTAAACTATGGCTACACCTTC. It translates to CSVRTGVNYGYTF.

The J gene is TRBJ2-1, the V gene TRBV27; TRBD1 aligns across 8 bases. After removal of 7 bases from V and 3 bases from J, the junction contained 8 bases not matched to a gene. Germline V gives CDR1 MNHEY, CDR2 SMNVEV (reference sequence). The CDR3 has 15 residues. The CDR3 is CASTQGGDGYNEQFF. CDR3 DNA sequence: TGTGCCAGCACACAGGGGGGTGACGGCTACAATGAGCAGTTCTTC.

The table lists this clone with a few counts. The chain has TRBV28 and TRBJ1-3; D unclear. V was clipped by 2 bases and J by 4 bases, with 9 bases between them. Germline V CDR1 and CDR2: MDHEN, SYDVKM. CDR3 size: 14 residues. CDR3 sequence: CASSLQLGGNTIYF. CDR3 DNA sequence: TGTGCCAGCAGTTTACAATTGGGCGGAAACACCATATATTTT. The variable domain in full, completed from reference TRBV28 and TRBJ1-3, reads DVKVTQSSRYLVKRTGEKVFLECVQDMDHENMFWYRQDPGLGLRLIYFSYDVKMKEKGDIPEGYSVSREKKERFSLILESASTNQTSMYLCASSLQLGGNTIYFGEGSWLTVV.

This clone was counted between two and nine times. The chain couples TRBV13 to TRBJ1-2; 8 positions agree with TRBD1. The CDR3 is made up of 17 amino acids. Looked up from germline, CDR1 is PRHDT and CDR2 is FYEKMQ (reference sequence). The V gene end was trimmed by 5 bases and the J gene end by 1 base; junction bases not matched to a gene: 12. The CDR3 nucleotides are TGTGCCAGCAGCCCTTGGGCAGGGACAGGCGGTAACTATGGCTACACCTTC. This gives the protein CASSPWAGTGGNYGYTF.

The chain is built from TRBV4-2 and TRBJ2-6; a weak D match, TRBD1 (6 bases). The ends were cut back, 0 bases at V and 3 bases at J, with 12 bases in the middle. The CDR3 is made up of 17 amino acids. The germline V gene has CDR1 LGHNA and CDR2 YNFKEQ. For the CDR3, the DNA is TGTGCCAGCAGCCAAGAAGAGGGGGTAAGTGGGGCCAACGTCCTGACTTTC. Its protein is CASSQEEGVSGANVLTF.

The CDR3 loop reads CASSFRHRGHQETQYF. The CDR3 DNA sequence: TGTGCCAGCAGCTTCCGGCACAGGGGGCACCAAGAGACCCAGTACTTC. The chain joins TRBV7-2 to TRBJ2-5; 9 positions agree with TRBD1. This CDR3 is built from 16 residues. Germline CDR1 reads SGHTA; CDR2 reads FQGNSA. V shed 3 bases and J 0 bases; nucleotides not matched to a gene: 5. Filled out from reference TRBV7-2 and TRBJ2-5, the complete variable domain reads GAGVSQSPSNKVTEKGKDVELRCDPISGHTALYWYRQSLGQGLEFLIYFQGNSAPDKSGLPSDRFSAERTGGSVSTLTIQRTQQEDSAVYLCASSFRHRGHQETQYFGPGTRLLVL.

The chain has TRBV7-2 and TRBJ2-3, with 13 bases lining up with TRBD2. Germline V lookup: CDR1 SGHTA, CDR2 FQGNSA. J was trimmed by 4 bases and V by 4 bases; bases with no gene match: 5. CDR3 length: 16 residues. CDR3 sequence reads: CASSSGLAGDPDTQYF. In nucleotides, the CDR3 is TGTGCCAGCAGCTCCGGACTAGCGGGGGACCCAGATACGCAGTATTTT.

Details on this clone: A junction boundary mismatches the germline segment, possibly from a read error. The CDR3 sequence is CSVEGQGAIDTQYF. Written as DNA, the CDR3 is TGCAGCGTGGAAGGACAGGGGGCGATAGATACGCAGTATTTT. The genes are TRBV29-1 and TRBJ2-3; 11 positions agree with TRBD1. The V gene's germline CDR1 is SQVTM and CDR2 ANQGSEA. The CDR3 extends over 14 amino acids.

The chain is built from TRBV25-1 and TRBJ2-7; D is possibly TRBD1 (7 bases). CDR1 and CDR2 from the germline V gene are MGHDK and SYGVNS. The CDR3 has 11 residues. Trimming took 8 bases from V and 6 from J, leaving 11 bases between them. The CDR3 sequence is CASGQGGEQYF. In nucleotides, the CDR3 is TGTGCCAGCGGCCAGGGGGGCGAGCAGTACTTC.

The gene calls are TRBV10-1 and TRBJ2-3; the match to TRBD2 covers 9 bases. Germline CDR1 and CDR2: WNHNN and SYGVQD (reference sequence). Trimming at V came to 5 bases and at J to 0 bases, leaving 3 bases not matched to a gene. This CDR3 spans 15 amino acids. CDR3: CASSISGGSTDTQYF. As DNA, the CDR3 is TGCGCCAGCAGTATTAGCGGGGGAAGCACAGATACGCAGTATTTT.

The chain couples TRBV27 to TRBJ2-1, with D maybe TRBD2 (5 bases). CDR3 length equals 15 residues. Between the trimmed V and J ends, which lost 3 bases and 1 base, there was a span of 10 bases. The germline gives CDR1 MNHEY, CDR2 SMNVEV (reference sequence). The CDR3 sequence: CASSFRRQSYNEQFF. CDR3 coding DNA: TGTGCCAGCAGTTTCAGGAGGCAGTCCTACAATGAGCAGTTCTTC.

This clone was found a few times. This sequence joins TRBV7-2 and TRBJ2-5; perhaps TRBD1 as D (6 bases). Trimming took off 1 base at V and 6 bases at J, with 12 bases between the two ends. Germline CDR1 and CDR2: SGHTA and FQGNSA. The CDR3 length is 14 residues. The DNA of the CDR3 is TGTGCCAGCAGCTTAGATGTAGGGGGAAAGACCCAGTACTTC. Its translation is CASSLDVGGKTQYF.

V gene TRBV19 combines with J gene TRBJ1-5; tentatively, D is TRBD1 (6 bases). CDR1 and CDR2 (germline): LNHDA, SQIVND (reference sequence). This CDR3 comprises 14 residues. Trimming removed 7 bases at V and 0 bases at J, with 10 bases between. The CDR3 nucleotides read TGTGCCAGTAATACAGGGAATAGCAATCAGCCCCAGCATTTT. Encoded protein: CASNTGNSNQPQHF.

In its sample, this clone ranks as medium-sized. Other nucleotide sequences from this sample produce the same CDR3. The chain carries TRBV7-9 and TRBJ2-7; 7 bases match TRBD2. Trimming removed 6 bases from V and 1 base from J; junction bases left unmatched: 3. Germline V gene lookup returns CDR1 SEHNR and CDR2 FQNEAQ (reference sequence). The CDR3 sequence is 13 residues long. The CDR3 DNA reads TGTGCCAGCAGTTTTAGCGGGTCCTACGAGCAGTACTTC. Protein: CASSFSGSYEQYF.

The V gene is TRBV5-1, the J gene TRBJ2-7; TRBD1 matches 8 bases. The CDR3 is 12 amino acids. V was pared by 5 bases and J by 2 bases, with 0 bases of the junction left unmatched. The germline V gene has CDR1 SGHRS and CDR2 YFSETQ. CDR3 protein: CASRQGAYEQYF. The CDR3 nucleotides read TGCGCCAGCAGACAGGGGGCCTACGAGCAGTACTTC.

This chain connects TRBV7-2 to TRBJ1-5, with 7 bases matching TRBD1. J gave up 4 bases and V 3 bases, and 12 bases lay outside the gene matches. The CDR3 has 17 residues. Germline CDR1 reads SGHTA; CDR2 reads FQGNSA. CDR3 loop: CASSLRGPGQPNQPQHF. CDR3 DNA sequence: TGTGCCAGCAGCTTGAGGGGACCGGGACAGCCGAATCAGCCCCAGCATTTT. Complete variable domain (other parts from reference TRBV7-2 and TRBJ1-5): GAGVSQSPSNKVTEKGKDVELRCDPISGHTALYWYRQSLGQGLEFLIYFQGNSAPDKSGLPSDRFSAERTGGSVSTLTIQRTQQEDSAVYLCASSLRGPGQPNQPQHFGDGTRLSIL.

A few counts support this clone. The chain uses TRBV2 and TRBJ2-2; 7 nucleotides match TRBD2. Per germline, CDR1 SNHLY and CDR2 FYNNEI. The CDR3 consists of 16 residues. After removal of 2 bases from V and 5 bases from J, the junction contained 8 bases not matched to a gene. The chain's CDR3 is CASSEIGGSGTGELFF. The CDR3 nucleotides are TGTGCCAGCAGTGAAATAGGCGGGAGCGGGACCGGGGAGCTGTTTTTT.

The chain couples TRBV4-2 to TRBJ2-3; 7 nucleotides agree with TRBD1. Losses at the gene ends were 1 base for V and 2 bases for J; bases not matched to a gene: 6. CDR3 length: 16 residues. CDR1 is LGHNA and CDR2 is YNFKEQ in the germline V gene. The CDR3 DNA sequence: TGTGCCAGCAGCCAAGTTAGGACAGGCTACACAGATACGCAGTATTTT. Amino acids: CASSQVRTGYTDTQYF.

A few counts support this clone. The genes are TRBV7-8 and TRBJ2-7; 11 positions agree with TRBD2. V trimming: 2 bases; J trimming: 0 bases; junction bases outside the gene matches: 6. This CDR3 is 17 amino acids long. The germline CDR1 and CDR2 sequences are SGHVS and FQNEAQ. The CDR3 protein is CASSLKLAGDYSYEQYF. The DNA for the CDR3 is TGTGCCAGCAGCTTAAAACTAGCGGGAGACTACTCCTACGAGCAGTACTTC.

This clone was seen more than once but under ten times. This rearrangement joins TRBV10-2 to TRBJ2-7; TRBD2 matches 9 bases. CDR3 length: 15 amino acids. The V segment lost 6 bases and the J segment 4 bases; nucleotides outside the gene matches: 10. The germline V gene has CDR1 WSHSY and CDR2 SAAADI. The CDR3 reads CASRPLAGGRYEQYF. The CDR3 coding sequence is TGCGCCAGCAGACCCCTGGCGGGGGGGCGGTACGAGCAGTACTTC.

This chain links TRBV5-1 with TRBJ2-3, with 10 bases aligning to TRBD2. CDR3 size: 17 residues. V gave up 0 bases and J gave up 1 base; unmatched junction bases: 5. Germline V CDR1 and CDR2: SGHRS, YFSETQ. CDR3 protein: CASSLDALAGGTDTQYF. The CDR3 DNA reads as TGCGCCAGCAGCTTGGACGCCCTAGCGGGGGGCACAGATACGCAGTATTTT.

The chain is built from TRBV5-1 and TRBJ1-4, with 8 bases fitting TRBD1. With V trimmed by 3 bases and J by 14 bases, 12 bases remained unmatched. Germline V gene sequence: CDR1 SGHRS, CDR2 YFSETQ. The CDR3 sequence is 14 residues long. The DNA of the CDR3 is TGCGCCAGCAGCTCCGGCCCCCTGGACAGGGCTCTGTTTTTT. It codes for CASSSGPLDRALFF.

This clone was seen more than once but under ten times. As DNA, the CDR3 is TGTGCCATCAGTGCCGGGGACACCGGGGAGCTGTTTTTT. Protein product: CAISAGDTGELFF. The chain links TRBV10-3 to TRBJ2-2; D might be TRBD2 (5 bases). Trimming cost V 4 bases and J 3 bases, with 6 bases left between them. CDR1 is ENHRY, CDR2 SYGVKD, per germline. The CDR3 totals 13 residues.

The chain recombines TRBV4-3 with TRBJ2-3; TRBD2 agrees at 11 bases. The germline V gene encodes CDR1 LGHNA and CDR2 YSLEER. V shed 4 bases and J 2 bases; nucleotides not matched to a gene: 11. The CDR3 is 18 residues long. In DNA, the CDR3 is TGCGCCAGCAGCCCCGGACTAGCGGGCGCCACTTACACAGATACGCAGTATTTT. This codes for CASSPGLAGATYTDTQYF.

This rearrangement joins TRBV2 to TRBJ1-2; TRBD1 might be the D (6 bases). CDR1 is SNHLY and CDR2 is FYNNEI in the germline V gene. The CDR3 covers 14 residues. The V gene lost 4 bases and the J gene lost 4 bases, with 13 bases spanning the gap. CDR3 sequence (DNA): TGTGCCAGCAGTGCCGCGGGCAGGGGCTATGGCTACACCTTC. It specifies CASSAAGRGYGYTF.

The gene calls are TRBV30 and TRBJ2-1; 7 nucleotides line up with TRBD2. Germline-derived CDR1 and CDR2 are GTSNPN and SVGIG (reference sequence). V was clipped by 0 bases and J by 5 bases; unmatched bases: 4. CDR3 length: 14 residues. CDR3 in DNA: TGTGCCTGGAGTGTCCGGACTAGTCACAATGAGCAGTTCTTC. Translating it yields CAWSVRTSHNEQFF.

The sample holds a few counts of this clone. The rearrangement joins TRBV7-2 to TRBJ2-1, with 10 positions matching TRBD2. V dropped 4 bases and J dropped 16; count of bases not matched to a gene: 4. Germline V gene lookup returns CDR1 SGHTA and CDR2 FQGNSA. The CDR3 covers 11 residues. As DNA, the CDR3 is TGTGCCAGCAGCTCCGGGACTAGCGTTTTCTTC. This gives the protein CASSSGTSVFF.

V gene TRBV15 combines with J gene TRBJ1-2, with D perhaps TRBD1 (5 bases). The CDR3 is 16 amino acids. V lost 3 bases and J 7 bases, leaving 21 bases between the germline ends. Germline-derived CDR1 and CDR2 are LNHNV and YYDKDF (reference sequence). DNA of the CDR3: TGTGCCACCAGCAGGGGAGGGGCAGGAGACTCCAGTGGCTACACCTTC. It codes for CATSRGGAGDSSGYTF.